A single sample is the source of the 14 T cell receptor beta chains below, sequenced in a study of blood T cells in healthy people across ages. It was with a sample-barcoded 5' primer and a J-beta primer mix that a second PCR of roughly 7 to 12 cycles was run. One entry per CDR3 protein results from TCRdb running MiXCR on the 5' RACE reads. Here the sample spans roughly 800,000 distinct CDR3 sequences, roughly 24% being singletons. The sample also formed part of further work on T cells of mothers and their children.

The sequenced sample consisted of blood. These receptors originate from a boy aged 5-17 years in good health.

The J gene is TRBJ1-2, the V gene TRBV28, with D uncertain. In germline, CDR1 is MDHEN, CDR2 SYDVKM. The CDR3 covers 16 residues. Trimming removed 4 bases from V and 4 bases from J, with 19 bases in between. The CDR3 loop reads CASSSLPHDTSYGYTF. CDR3 nucleotides: TGTGCCAGCAGTTCGCTCCCCCACGACACCAGCTATGGCTACACCTTC.

The chain joins TRBV6-5 to TRBJ2-1; TRBD1 or TRBD2 may be the D gene (5 bases each). The J call may be wrong; the DNA end is better matched by TRBJ2-5. CDR3 length equals 15 residues. Germline CDR1 is MNHEY and CDR2 is SVGAGI. The DNA of the CDR3 is TGTGCCAGCAGTCAGACAGCACTAGACGGGGAGACCCAGTACTTC. This translates into CASSQTALDGETQYF.

Comment on this clonotype: One junction end disagrees with the germline gene, perhaps due to a read error. The V call is TRBV11-1, the J call TRBJ1-6; D is unclear. Germline V gene lookup returns CDR1 SGHAT and CDR2 FQDESV (reference sequence). CDR3 length equals 13 residues. CDR3: CACSMTTHSPLHF. The CDR3 nucleotides are TGTGCCTGCAGTATGACCACACATTCACCCCTCCACTTT.

The V call is TRBV24-1, the J call TRBJ2-1; D is uncertain. This CDR3 is built from 16 residues. CDR1 KGHDR and CDR2 SFDVKD come from the germline V gene. V was cut by 3 bases and J by 0 bases, with 11 bases left in between. CDR3 loop: CATSDGEAPSYNEQFF. The CDR3 region has the DNA TGTGCCACCAGTGATGGAGAGGCCCCCTCCTACAATGAGCAGTTCTTC.

V gene TRBV6-2 or TRBV6-3 combines with J gene TRBJ1-2; 12 bases line up with TRBD1. Germline assignment: CDR1 MNHEY and CDR2 SVGEGT. This CDR3 contains 15 residues. V lost 6 bases and J lost 2; bases outside the gene matches: 4. This chain's CDR3 is CASRPGTGGNYGYTF. Here the CDR3 DNA reads TGTGCCAGCAGACCTGGGACAGGGGGCAACTATGGCTACACCTTC.

This clonotype came up a few times. The chain is built from TRBV7-8 and TRBJ2-5, with D perhaps matching TRBD2 (5 bases). The DNA end is more similar to TRBJ2-7, so the J call may be wrong. Germline V CDR1 and CDR2: SGHVS, FQNEAQ. The CDR3 extends over 14 amino acids. The CDR3 here is CASNPAGSSYEQYF. For the CDR3, the DNA is TGTGCCAGCAACCCGGCGGGCAGCTCCTACGAGCAGTACTTC.

This rearrangement joins TRBV6-5 to TRBJ2-7; no clear D. The CDR3 is made up of 19 amino acids. The ends were cut back, 4 bases at V and 2 bases at J, with 27 bases in the middle. Germline V gives CDR1 MNHEY, CDR2 SVGAGI. DNA for the CDR3: TGTGCCAGCAGTTTCCTTTCCCCTGTCTCACCCTCGACCGCCTACGAGCAGTACTTC. Amino acid sequence: CASSFLSPVSPSTAYEQYF.

The CDR3 bases are TGTGCCAGCAGTTTATGCAGACAGGGGACAGATACGCAGTATTTT. Protein product: CASSLCRQGTDTQYF. V usage is TRBV28 and J usage is TRBJ2-3, with 8 positions matching TRBD1. Trimming took 0 bases from V and 3 from J; bases not matched to a gene: 2. The CDR3 extends over 15 amino acids. Germline V lookup: CDR1 MDHEN, CDR2 SYDVKM.

CDR3 amino acids: CASSTLTGFTEAFF. CDR3 sequence (DNA): TGTGCCAGCAGCACCCTGACAGGGTTCACTGAAGCTTTCTTT. The V call is TRBV7-9, the J call TRBJ1-1; 7 nucleotides agree with TRBD1. The CDR3 is 14 residues long. V shed 5 bases and J 4 bases; nucleotides not matched to a gene: 7. Germline loops: CDR1 SEHNR, CDR2 FQNEAQ (reference sequence).

This clonotype was observed a handful of times. The rearrangement links TRBV20-1 to TRBJ1-4, with 7 positions matching TRBD1. The CDR3 sequence is 16 residues long. Germline values: CDR1 DFQATT, CDR2 SNEGSKA (reference sequence). The junction had 7 bases not matched to a gene; V was cut back by 0 bases and J by 3 bases. The CDR3 bases are TGCAGTGCTAGAGATGCAGGGGGGTTGTCTAATGAAAAACTGTTTTTT. It translates to CSARDAGGLSNEKLFF.

The table lists this clonotype with a few counts. The chain has TRBV7-9 and TRBJ2-7; 8 positions match TRBD1. Trimming at V came to 6 bases and at J to 5 bases, leaving 3 bases not matched to a gene. The germline CDR1 and CDR2 sequences are SEHNR and FQNEAQ (reference sequence). This CDR3 has 12 amino acids. The CDR3 bases are TGTGCCAGCAGACTGGACAGGGACGAGCAGTACTTC. Protein product: CASRLDRDEQYF.

This clonotype has just a few counts. The chain combines TRBV2 with TRBJ1-5; D is ambiguous. V was pared by 6 bases and J by 3 bases, with 12 bases between. The CDR3 covers 14 residues. Germline CDR1 reads SNHLY; CDR2 reads FYNNEI. CDR3 amino acids: CASSAEAYNQPQHF. The CDR3 nucleotides are TGTGCCAGCAGCGCTGAAGCTTACAATCAGCCCCAGCATTTT. The variable domain in full, with the rest retrieved from reference TRBV2 and TRBJ1-5, is EPEVTQTPSHQVTQMGQEVILRCVPISNHLYFYWYRQILGQKVEFLVSFYNNEISEKSEIFDDQFSVERPDGSNFTLKIRSTKLEDSAMYFCASSAEAYNQPQHFGDGTRLSIL.

This clonotype turned up a few times. A read error may produce the germline difference seen at one junction end. The chain combines TRBV7-9 with TRBJ2-7; no clear D gene. The CDR3 is 12 residues long. Germline CDR1 is SEHNR and CDR2 is FQNEAQ (reference sequence). The CDR3 DNA sequence: TGTGCCAGCAGCCACGACACTTACGAGCGGTACTTC. Protein product: CASSHDTYERYF.

The chain joins TRBV7-6 to TRBJ2-5; 13 bases are a match to TRBD2. Per the germline V gene, CDR1 is SGHVS and CDR2 is FNYEAQ. This CDR3 contains 17 residues. Trimming took 3 bases from V and 2 from J; bases not matched to a gene: 6. DNA of the CDR3: TGTGCCAGCAGCTTTAGTCCGGGACTAGCGGGGCAAGAGACCCAGTACTTC. Translating it yields CASSFSPGLAGQETQYF.